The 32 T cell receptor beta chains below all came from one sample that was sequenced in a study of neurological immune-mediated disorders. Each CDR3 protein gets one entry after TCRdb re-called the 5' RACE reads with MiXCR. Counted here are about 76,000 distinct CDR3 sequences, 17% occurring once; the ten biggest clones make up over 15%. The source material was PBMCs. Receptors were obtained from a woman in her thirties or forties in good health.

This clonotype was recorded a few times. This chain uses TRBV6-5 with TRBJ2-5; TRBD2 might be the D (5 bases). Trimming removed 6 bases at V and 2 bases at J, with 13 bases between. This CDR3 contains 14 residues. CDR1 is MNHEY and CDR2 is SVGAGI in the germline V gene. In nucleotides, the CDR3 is TGTGCCAGCAGGAAAGGACTGGTTCAAGAGACCCAGTACTTC. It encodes CASRKGLVQETQYF.

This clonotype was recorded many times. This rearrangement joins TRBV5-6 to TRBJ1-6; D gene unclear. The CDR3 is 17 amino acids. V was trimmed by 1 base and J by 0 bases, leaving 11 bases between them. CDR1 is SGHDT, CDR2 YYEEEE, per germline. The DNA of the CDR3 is TGTGCCAGCAGCTTGCACCGAATGAGCTCCTATAATTCACCCCTCCACTTT. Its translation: CASSLHRMSSYNSPLHF.

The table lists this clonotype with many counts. CDR3 DNA: TGTGCCAGCTCACCGCCGGGACAGGATAATGAGCAGTTCTTC. Translating it yields CASSPPGQDNEQFF. This chain connects TRBV18 to TRBJ2-1; 8 bases fit TRBD1. CDR1 and CDR2 (germline): KGHSH, LQKENI. The CDR3 has 14 amino acids. V lost 3 bases to trimming and J lost 7 bases; unmatched junction nucleotides: 5.

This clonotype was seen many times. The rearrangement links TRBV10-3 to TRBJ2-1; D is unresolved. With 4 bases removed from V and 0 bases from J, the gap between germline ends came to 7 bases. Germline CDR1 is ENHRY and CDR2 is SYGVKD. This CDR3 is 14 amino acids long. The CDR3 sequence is CAISGVSSYNEQFF. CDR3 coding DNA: TGTGCCATCAGTGGGGTCAGCTCCTACAATGAGCAGTTCTTC.

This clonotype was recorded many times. The CDR3 is CASSTRAAQANEKLFF. CDR3 DNA: TGCGCCAGCAGCACGAGGGCAGCGCAAGCCAATGAAAAACTGTTTTTT. The chain has TRBV5-1 and TRBJ1-4; D remains unclear. The CDR3 runs 16 residues. Germline V lookup: CDR1 SGHRS, CDR2 YFSETQ. Deletions cut 4 bases from V and 5 bases from J, with 18 bases between.

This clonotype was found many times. The CDR3 sequence: CASSTGSAGEADTQYF. For the CDR3, the DNA is TGTGCCAGCAGCACTGGATCGGCGGGGGAGGCAGATACGCAGTATTTT. The V and J genes are TRBV4-2 and TRBJ2-3; TRBD2 aligns across 7 bases. V trimming: 5 bases; J trimming: 4 bases; junction bases outside the gene matches: 12. CDR3 length: 16 amino acids. Germline CDR1 and CDR2: LGHNA and YNFKEQ.

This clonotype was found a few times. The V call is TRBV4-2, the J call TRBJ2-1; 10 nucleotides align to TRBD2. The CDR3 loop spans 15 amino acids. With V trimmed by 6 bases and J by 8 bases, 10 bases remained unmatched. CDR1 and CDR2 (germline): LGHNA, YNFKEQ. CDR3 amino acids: CASSDSGGAHYEQFF. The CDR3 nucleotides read TGTGCCAGCAGTGACAGCGGGGGGGCCCACTATGAGCAGTTCTTC.

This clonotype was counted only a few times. CDR3 sequence reads: CASNPTDRGSETQYF. CDR3 bases: TGTGCCAGCAACCCAACGGACAGGGGGTCAGAGACCCAGTACTTC. The J gene is TRBJ2-5, the V gene TRBV2; 10 nucleotides line up with TRBD1. This CDR3 region has 15 residues. CDR1 and CDR2 (germline): SNHLY, FYNNEI. J lost 4 bases, V lost 7 bases, and 9 bases had no gene match.

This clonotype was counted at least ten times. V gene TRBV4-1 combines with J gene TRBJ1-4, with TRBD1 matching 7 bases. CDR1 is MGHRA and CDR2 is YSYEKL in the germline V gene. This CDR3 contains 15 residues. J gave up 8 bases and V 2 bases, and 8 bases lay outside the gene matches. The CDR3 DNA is TGCGCCAGCAGCCAACCGACAGGGAATGAAGAAAAACTGTTTTTT. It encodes CASSQPTGNEEKLFF.

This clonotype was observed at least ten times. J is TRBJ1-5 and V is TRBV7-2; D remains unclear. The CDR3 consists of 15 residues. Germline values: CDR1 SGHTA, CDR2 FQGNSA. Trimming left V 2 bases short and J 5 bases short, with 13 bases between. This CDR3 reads CASSLHHRAYQPQHF. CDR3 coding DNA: TGTGCCAGCAGCTTACACCACCGGGCCTATCAGCCCCAGCATTTT.

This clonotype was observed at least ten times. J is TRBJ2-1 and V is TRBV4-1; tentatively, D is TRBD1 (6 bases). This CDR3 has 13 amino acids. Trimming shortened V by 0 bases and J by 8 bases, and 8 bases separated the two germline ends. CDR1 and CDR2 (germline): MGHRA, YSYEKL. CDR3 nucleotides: TGCGCCAGCAGCCAAGAGGGGGCCTATGAGCAGTTCTTC. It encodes CASSQEGAYEQFF.

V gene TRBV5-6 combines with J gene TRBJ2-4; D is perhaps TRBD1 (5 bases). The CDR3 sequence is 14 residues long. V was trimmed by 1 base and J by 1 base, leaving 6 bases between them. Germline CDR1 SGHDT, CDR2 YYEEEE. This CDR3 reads CASSLRQAKNIQYF. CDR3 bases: TGTGCCAGCAGCTTGCGACAGGCCAAAAACATTCAGTACTTC.

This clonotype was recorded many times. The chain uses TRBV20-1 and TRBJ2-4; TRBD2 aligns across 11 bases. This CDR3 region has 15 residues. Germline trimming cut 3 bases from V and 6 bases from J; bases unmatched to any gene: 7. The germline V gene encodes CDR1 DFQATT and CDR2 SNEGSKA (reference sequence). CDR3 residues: CSARRASGGRNIQYF. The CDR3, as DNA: TGCAGTGCTAGGCGGGCTAGCGGGGGGAGAAACATTCAGTACTTC.

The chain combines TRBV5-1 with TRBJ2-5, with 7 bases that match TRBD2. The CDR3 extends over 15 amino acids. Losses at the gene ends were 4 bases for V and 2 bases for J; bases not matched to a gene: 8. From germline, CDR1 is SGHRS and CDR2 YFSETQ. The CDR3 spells CASSPSGELQETQYF. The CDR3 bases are TGCGCCAGCAGCCCAAGCGGGGAGCTACAAGAGACCCAGTACTTC.

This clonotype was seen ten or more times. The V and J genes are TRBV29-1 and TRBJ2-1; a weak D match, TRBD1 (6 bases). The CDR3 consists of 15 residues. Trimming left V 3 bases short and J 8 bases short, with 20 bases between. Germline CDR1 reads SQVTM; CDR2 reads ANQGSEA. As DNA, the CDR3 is TGCAGCGTTGACATCACAGGGTTGGCGGTCGATGAGCAGTTCTTC. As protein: CSVDITGLAVDEQFF.

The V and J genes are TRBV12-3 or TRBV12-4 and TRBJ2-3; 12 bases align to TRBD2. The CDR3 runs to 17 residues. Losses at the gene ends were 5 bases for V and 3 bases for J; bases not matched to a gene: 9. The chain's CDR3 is CASSPETSGGTTDTQYF. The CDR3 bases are TGTGCCAGCAGTCCCGAGACTAGCGGGGGAACGACAGATACGCAGTATTTT.

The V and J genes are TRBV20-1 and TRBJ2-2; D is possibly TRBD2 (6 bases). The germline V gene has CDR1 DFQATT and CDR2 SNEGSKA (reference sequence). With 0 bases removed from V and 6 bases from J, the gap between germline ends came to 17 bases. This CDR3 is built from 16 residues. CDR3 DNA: TGCAGTGCTAGAGACTATGCGCGGGGAGGAGCCGGGGAGCTGTTTTTT. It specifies CSARDYARGGAGELFF.

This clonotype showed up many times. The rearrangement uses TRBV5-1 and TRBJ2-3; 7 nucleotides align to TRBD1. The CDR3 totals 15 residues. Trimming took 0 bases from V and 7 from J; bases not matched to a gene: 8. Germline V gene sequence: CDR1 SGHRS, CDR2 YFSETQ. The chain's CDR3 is CASSLDGTEGNTQYF. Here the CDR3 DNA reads TGCGCCAGCAGCTTGGACGGGACAGAAGGTAATACGCAGTATTTT.

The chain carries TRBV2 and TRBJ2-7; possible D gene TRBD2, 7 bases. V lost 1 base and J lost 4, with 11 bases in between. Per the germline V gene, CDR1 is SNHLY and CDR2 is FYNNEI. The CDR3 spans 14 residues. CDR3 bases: TGTGCCAGCAGTGAAGAGGGGGGGCATTACGAGCAGTACTTC. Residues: CASSEEGGHYEQYF.

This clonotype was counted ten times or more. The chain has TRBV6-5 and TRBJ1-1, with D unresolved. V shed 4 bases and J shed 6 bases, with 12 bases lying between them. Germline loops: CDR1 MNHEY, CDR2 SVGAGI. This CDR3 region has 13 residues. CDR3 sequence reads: CASSSLGRPEAFF. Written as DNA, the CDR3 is TGTGCCAGCAGTTCCTTAGGACGTCCTGAAGCTTTCTTT.

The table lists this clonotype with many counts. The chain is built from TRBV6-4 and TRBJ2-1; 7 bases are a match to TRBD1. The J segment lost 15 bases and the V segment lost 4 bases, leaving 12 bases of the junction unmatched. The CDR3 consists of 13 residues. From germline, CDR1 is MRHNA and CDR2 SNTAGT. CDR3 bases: TGTGCCAGCAGTGCCGGGGACAGCCTTTCCACGTTCTTC. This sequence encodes CASSAGDSLSTFF.

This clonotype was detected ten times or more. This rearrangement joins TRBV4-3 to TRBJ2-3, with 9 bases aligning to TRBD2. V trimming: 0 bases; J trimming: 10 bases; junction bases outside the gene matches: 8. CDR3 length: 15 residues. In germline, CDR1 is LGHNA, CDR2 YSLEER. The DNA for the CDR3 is TGCGCCAGCAGCCAAGATATAGCGGGGGAGTCCCCGCAGTATTTT. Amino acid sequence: CASSQDIAGESPQYF.

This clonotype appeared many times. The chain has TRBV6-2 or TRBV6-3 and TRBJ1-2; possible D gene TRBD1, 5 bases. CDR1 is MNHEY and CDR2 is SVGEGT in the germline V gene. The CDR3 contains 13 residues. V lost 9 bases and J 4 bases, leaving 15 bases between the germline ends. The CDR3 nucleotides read TGTGCCAGTCGGAGGGGCGAGGGCTATGGCTACACCTTC. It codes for CASRRGEGYGYTF.

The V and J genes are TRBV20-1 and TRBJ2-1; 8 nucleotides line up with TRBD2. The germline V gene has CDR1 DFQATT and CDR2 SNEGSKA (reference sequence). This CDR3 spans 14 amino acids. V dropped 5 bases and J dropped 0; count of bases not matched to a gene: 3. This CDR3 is CSAARGGSYNEQFF. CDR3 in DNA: TGCAGTGCTGCTCGGGGGGGCTCCTACAATGAGCAGTTCTTC.

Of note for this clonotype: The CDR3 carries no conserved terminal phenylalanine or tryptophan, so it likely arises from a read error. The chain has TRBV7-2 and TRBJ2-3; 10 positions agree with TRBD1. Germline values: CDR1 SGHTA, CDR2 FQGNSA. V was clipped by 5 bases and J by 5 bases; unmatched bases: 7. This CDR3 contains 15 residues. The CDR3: CASSRPGTGEDTQYL. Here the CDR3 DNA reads TGTGCCAGCAGCAGACCCGGGACAGGGGAAGATACGCAGTATTTA.

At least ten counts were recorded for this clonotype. Written as DNA, the CDR3 is TGCGCCAGCAGTAGGCCCTATCTAGTGGGGGAGCTGTTTTTT. The encoded protein is CASSRPYLVGELFF. The chain couples TRBV10-1 to TRBJ2-2; D unresolved. This CDR3 is built from 14 residues. Germline CDR1 is WNHNN and CDR2 is SYGVQD (reference sequence). V was clipped by 5 bases and J by 8 bases, with 15 bases between them.

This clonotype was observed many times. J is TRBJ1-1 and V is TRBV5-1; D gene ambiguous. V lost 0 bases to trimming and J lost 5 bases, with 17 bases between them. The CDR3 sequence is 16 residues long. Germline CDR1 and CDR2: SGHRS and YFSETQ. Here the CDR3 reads CASSLGLISARTEAFF. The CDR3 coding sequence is TGCGCCAGCAGCTTGGGTCTTATCTCTGCGAGGACTGAAGCTTTCTTT. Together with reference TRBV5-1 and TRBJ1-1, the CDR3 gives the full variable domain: KAGVTQTPRYLIKTRGQQVTLSCSPISGHRSVSWYQQTPGQGLQFLFEYFSETQRNKGNFPGRFSGRQFSNSRSEMNVSTLELGDSALYLCASSLGLISARTEAFFGQGTRLTVV.

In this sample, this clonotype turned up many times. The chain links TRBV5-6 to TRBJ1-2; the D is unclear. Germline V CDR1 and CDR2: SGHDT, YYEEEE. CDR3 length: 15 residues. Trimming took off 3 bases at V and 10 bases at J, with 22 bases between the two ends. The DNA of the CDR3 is TGTGCCAGCAGCTACCCGGGCCTTTCCCCTATCGACTACACCTTC. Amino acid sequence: CASSYPGLSPIDYTF.

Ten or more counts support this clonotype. CDR3 protein: CASSPPGLLTDTQYF. The CDR3 nucleotides are TGTGCCAGCAGCCCCCCGGGACTACTCACAGATACGCAGTATTTT. The gene calls are TRBV14 and TRBJ2-3; 7 nucleotides match TRBD2. The CDR3 sequence is 15 residues long. V was clipped by 4 bases and J by 2 bases; unmatched bases: 6. The V gene's germline CDR1 is SGHDN and CDR2 FVKESK.

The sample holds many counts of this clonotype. The CDR3 loop reads CASSPDADYGYTF. In DNA form, the CDR3 reads TGTGCCAGCAGTCCCGACGCCGACTATGGCTACACCTTC. V gene TRBV6-2 or TRBV6-3 combines with J gene TRBJ1-2; D not certain. Per germline, CDR1 MNHEY and CDR2 SVGEGT. Trimming stripped 5 bases from V and 3 bases from J, with 10 bases between. The CDR3 runs 13 residues.

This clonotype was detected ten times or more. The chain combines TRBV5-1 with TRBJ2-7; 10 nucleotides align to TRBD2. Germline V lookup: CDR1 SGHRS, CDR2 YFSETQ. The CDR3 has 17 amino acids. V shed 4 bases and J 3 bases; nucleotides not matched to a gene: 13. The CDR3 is CASSASPLAGASYEQYF. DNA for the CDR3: TGCGCCAGCAGCGCCTCACCTCTAGCGGGGGCGAGCTACGAGCAGTACTTC. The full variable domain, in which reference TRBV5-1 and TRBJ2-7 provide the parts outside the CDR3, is KAGVTQTPRYLIKTRGQQVTLSCSPISGHRSVSWYQQTPGQGLQFLFEYFSETQRNKGNFPGRFSGRQFSNSRSEMNVSTLELGDSALYLCASSASPLAGASYEQYFGPGTRLTVT.

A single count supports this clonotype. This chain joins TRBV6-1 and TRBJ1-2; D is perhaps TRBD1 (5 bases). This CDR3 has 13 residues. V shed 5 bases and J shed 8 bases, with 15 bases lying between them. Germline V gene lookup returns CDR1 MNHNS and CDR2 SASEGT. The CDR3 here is CASSRDWRDGYTF. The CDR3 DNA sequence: TGTGCCAGCAGTCGAGACTGGAGGGACGGCTACACCTTC.